The rows below give T cell receptor beta chains drawn from one sample of a study of OX40 agonist ivuxolimab in advanced cancers. The assay was immunoSEQ multiplex PCR, and TCRdb's table has in-frame clones only and misses some. The data hold around 40,000 clones, with 83% observed a single time. Sample: CD4+ or CD8+ T cells sorted from blood, taken in a trial of the OX40 agonist ivuxolimab. The source is an adult with an advanced solid tumor such as melanoma, head and neck, liver or kidney cancer. CDR3s include the opening cysteine and the closing phenylalanine or tryptophan. D genes are given only for firm matches. Size tells how often a clone was seen (once, few, many) or the class of an expanded clone, and some rows leave it out.

j_call	v_call	clone_size	d_call	cdr3_nt	cdr3_aa
TRBJ1-2	TRBV7-9	-	-	TGTGCCAGCAGCGAGGGACACCCCGATGGCTACACCTTC	CASSEGHPDGYTF
TRBJ2-1	TRBV9	once	-	TGTGCCAGCAGCGTAGAGGGGAATGAGCAGTTCTTC	CASSVEGNEQFF
TRBJ2-7	TRBV5-8	-	-	TGTGCCAGCAGCCGGGGGTCCTACGAGCAGTACTTC	CASSRGSYEQYF
TRBJ2-1	TRBV7-9	few	TRBD2	TGTGCCAGCAGCTTAGCGCTCGGACTAGCGGCAAATGAGCAGTTCTTC	CASSLALGLAANEQFF
TRBJ2-7	TRBV6-1	-	-	TGTGCCAGCAGTGAGTCTCTGGGTAACGAGCAGTACTTC	CASSESLGNEQYF
TRBJ2-3	TRBV9	once	-	TGTGCCAGCAGCGAAGGCGGAGCCGCGACCGATACGCAGTATTTT	CASSEGGAATDTQYF
TRBJ2-5	TRBV7-9	-	-	TGTGCCAGCAGCTCCCTCGGAGGACAAGAGACCCAGTACTTC	CASSSLGGQETQYF
TRBJ2-2	TRBV2	-	TRBD1	TGTGCCAGCAGTGGACAGGGCACCGGGGAGCTGTTTTTT	CASSGQGTGELFF
TRBJ2-7	TRBV27	few	-	TGTGCCAGCATGGCGGGGGCCTCCTACGAGCAGTACTTC	CASMAGASYEQYF
TRBJ2-2	TRBV2	-	-	TGTGCCAAACTCCGGGACGCCACCGGGGAGCTGTTTTTT	CAKLRDATGELFF
TRBJ2-6	TRBV7-9	-	-	TGTGCCAGCAGCAAAACAGGGATTGGGGCCAACGTCCTGACTTTC	CASSKTGIGANVLTF
TRBJ2-3	TRBV5-1	-	TRBD1	TGCGCCAGCACCCCGGGACAGGGGGTCACAGATACGCAGTATTTT	CASTPGQGVTDTQYF
TRBJ2-3	TRBV11-2	-	-	TGTGCCAGCAGCTCACCCTCCCTAGCGAGAGACACAGATACGCAGTATTTT	CASSSPSLARDTDTQYF
TRBJ2-7	TRBV30	-	-	TGTGCCTGGAGTCCTCTAGGGTACTACGAGCAGTACTTC	CAWSPLGYYEQYF
TRBJ2-2	TRBV7-7	-	TRBD2	TGTGCCAGCAGCCATAGCGGGGGCCTGGCCGGGGAGCTGTTTTTT	CASSHSGGLAGELFF
TRBJ2-2	TRBV29-1	-	-	TGCAGCGTCGGCGGACCGGGACGGGAACGGGACGGGGAGCTGTTTTTT	CSVGGPGRERDGELFF
TRBJ1-2	TRBV27	-	-	TGTGCCAGCGGGGAGGGCTATGGCTACACCTTC	CASGEGYGYTF
TRBJ1-1	TRBV10-3	-	-	TGTGCCATCAGTGCGGGCGGCGGGACTGAAGCTTTCTTT	CAISAGGGTEAFF
TRBJ1-6	TRBV4-2	-	TRBD1	TGTGCCAGCAGGGAAACAGGGGGCTTTAATTCACCCCTCCACTTT	CASRETGGFNSPLHF
TRBJ2-3	TRBV7-9	-	-	TGTGCCAGCAGCCCCTCCGTGGCTGCAGATACGCAGTATTTT	CASSPSVAADTQYF
TRBJ2-3	TRBV6-6	-	-	TGTGCCAGCAGGCTCAGGGGTTCCCCAGATACGCAGTATTTT	CASRLRGSPDTQYF
TRBJ2-7	TRBV6-6	-	-	TGTGCCAGCAGTTACTCCGAAGAGGGGGACGAGCAGTACTTC	CASSYSEEGDEQYF
TRBJ1-1	TRBV4-1	-	-	TGCGCCAGCAGCCAAGGTTTCGGGATACAGAACACTGAAGCTTTCTTT	CASSQGFGIQNTEAFF
TRBJ1-6	TRBV6-5	-	-	TGTGCCAGCTGCAGCAGCTCCTATAATTCACCCCTCCACTTT	CASCSSSYNSPLHF
TRBJ2-2	TRBV27	-	-	TGTGCCAGCAGTTCATCCGTCGGGGAGCTGTTTTTT	CASSSSVGELFF
TRBJ2-1	TRBV6-6	once	-	TGTGCCAGCAGTCCTCAAACTAGCATCAGTGAGCAGTTCTTC	CASSPQTSISEQFF
TRBJ2-3	TRBV5-1	-	TRBD2	TGCGCCAGCAGCATGACTAGCGGGCTCACAGATACGCAGTATTTT	CASSMTSGLTDTQYF
TRBJ1-5	TRBV4-3	-	-	TGCGCCAGCAGCCAAGAGACGGGGGAAGGGGGGCCCCAGCATTTT	CASSQETGEGGPQHF
TRBJ2-1	TRBV11-2	once	-	TGTGCCAGCAGCTTAGATATTAGGATCCAAGGCAATGAGCAGTTCTTC	CASSLDIRIQGNEQFF
TRBJ1-5	TRBV5-1	-	-	TGCGCCAGCAGCCTTGGTACACAGGGAGGTCAGCCCCAGCATTTT	CASSLGTQGGQPQHF
TRBJ2-7	TRBV27	-	TRBD1	TGTGCCAGCAGTTTAAAGATACAGGGGTACCACGAGCAGTACTTC	CASSLKIQGYHEQYF
TRBJ2-2	TRBV27	-	-	TGTGCCAGCACCGAAACCCCCTCGACGAACACCGGGGAGCTGTTTTTT	CASTETPSTNTGELFF
TRBJ2-7	TRBV27	-	TRBD1	TGTGCCAGCAGTCCGACAGGGACAGGGGACTACGAGCAGTACTTC	CASSPTGTGDYEQYF
TRBJ2-1	TRBV12-2	-	-	TGTGCAAGTCGTACCCACAGGGGGCGCCCCGTCAGCTCCTACAATGAGCAGTTCTTC	CASRTHRGRPVSSYNEQFF
TRBJ1-2	TRBV25-1	-	TRBD1	TGTGCCAGCACACCAGGGGGGATTAACTATGGCTACACCTTC	CASTPGGINYGYTF
TRBJ1-6	TRBV4-3	once	-	TGCGCCAGCAGCCAAGATTGGGCAGGGAGCGATTCACCCCTCCACTTT	CASSQDWAGSDSPLHF
TRBJ2-7	TRBV4-2	once	-	TGTGCCAGCAGCCAAGCGGGCAGGTCCTACGAGCAGTACTTC	CASSQAGRSYEQYF
TRBJ2-1	TRBV29-1	-	-	TGCAGCGTTGAAGACCCGGGACAAAGCTCCTACAATGAGCAGTTCTTC	CSVEDPGQSSYNEQFF
TRBJ2-5	TRBV28	-	TRBD2	TGTGCCAGCAGTTTATATCCGGGACTAGCGGGAGGGCGGGAGACCCAGTACTTC	CASSLYPGLAGGRETQYF
TRBJ2-7	TRBV7-8	-	TRBD1	TGTGCCAGCAGCCTCGGACAGGGTCCCTCCTACGAGCAGTACTTC	CASSLGQGPSYEQYF
TRBJ2-1	TRBV6-1	-	-	TGTGCCAGCAGTGGAAGTATAGGAGGGGGAAACTCCTACAATGAGCAGTTCTTC	CASSGSIGGGNSYNEQFF
TRBJ2-7	TRBV9	-	-	TGTGCTAGCAGCGCCTCGGACGGAGAGCAGTACTTC	CASSASDGEQYF
TRBJ2-1	TRBV4-3	-	TRBD2	TGCGCCAGCAGCCAAGACGCGGGGGGGCTCAGTGAGCAGTTCTTC	CASSQDAGGLSEQFF
TRBJ2-1	TRBV7-8	-	TRBD2	TGTGCCAGCAGCTTAACGACTAGCGGGAGTCTTGGGTCGAACAATGAGCAGTTCTTC	CASSLTTSGSLGSNNEQFF
TRBJ1-3	TRBV6-5	-	-	TGTGCCAGCAGACCCCGGGCAGGGAACACCATATATTTT	CASRPRAGNTIYF
TRBJ2-7	TRBV6-5	-	-	TGTGCCAGCTCAGTGAACGGGCCCAGCTCCTACGAGCAGTACTTC	CASSVNGPSSYEQYF
TRBJ1-2	TRBV30	-	-	TGTGCCTGTTTTTCTTACTTCGCGACCTTC	CACFSYFATF
TRBJ2-3	TRBV27	-	TRBD1	TGTGCCAGCAGTTTATTCCGGGACAGGGGAACAGATACGCAGTATTTT	CASSLFRDRGTDTQYF
TRBJ2-1	TRBV28	-	-	TGTGCCAGCAGTTTTCCCCGGGACACCTACAATGAGCAGTTCTTC	CASSFPRDTYNEQFF
TRBJ2-7	TRBV7-9	-	-	TGTGCCAGCAGCTTAGTAGGGCCCGAGCAGTACTTC	CASSLVGPEQYF
TRBJ2-7	TRBV11-2	-	-	TGTGCCAGCAGCCCACTAAGCATTCTTTACGAGCAGTACTTC	CASSPLSILYEQYF
TRBJ1-1	TRBV4-1	-	-	TGCGCCAGCAGCCAAGACCCCGGGGGCCTGAACACTGAAGCTTTCTTT	CASSQDPGGLNTEAFF
TRBJ2-5	TRBV28	-	TRBD2	TGTGCCAGCAGACGGACTAGCGAAGAGACCCAGTACTTC	CASRRTSEETQYF
TRBJ1-5	TRBV6-6	-	-	TGTGCCAGCAGTTACTCGACAACAGATAGCAATCAGCCCCAGCATTTT	CASSYSTTDSNQPQHF
TRBJ2-1	TRBV27	-	-	TGTGCCAGCAGTTTAGGGGCGGACATCTCCTACAATGAGCAGTTCTTC	CASSLGADISYNEQFF